The 15 T cell receptor beta chains given below trace back to one sample, sequenced in a study of T-cell reconstitution after alpha-beta-depleted transplantation in children. Unique molecular identifiers were built into the TCRbeta library. TCRdb called the PCR reads again in MiXCR, with one record for every CDR3 protein. The data contain some 72,000 distinct CDR3 sequences, about 7% of them singletons. The material sequenced was PBMCs from the stem cell graft donor, taken from the stem cell graft. Receptor source: a human donor who donated a stem cell graft to a child with acute lymphoblastic leukemia.

The chain couples TRBV5-5 to TRBJ1-6; D is unclear. Between the trimmed V and J ends, which lost 0 bases and 8 bases, there was a span of 12 bases. This CDR3 has 15 amino acids. The germline V gene has CDR1 SGHKS and CDR2 YYEKEE (reference sequence). CDR3 in amino acids: CASSLVPTGDSPLHF. CDR3 bases: TGTGCCAGCAGCTTGGTCCCGACCGGAGATTCACCCCTCCACTTT.

This clonotype was found many times. The rearrangement joins TRBV12-3 or TRBV12-4 to TRBJ2-7, with D possibly being TRBD2 (5 bases). Trimming removed 2 bases from V and 6 bases from J, with 8 bases in between. The CDR3 runs 12 residues. The CDR3 protein is CASSLIAIEQYF. The CDR3 coding sequence is TGTGCCAGCAGTTTAATAGCGATCGAGCAGTACTTC.

This clonotype has a count of ten or more. This rearrangement joins TRBV20-1 to TRBJ2-1, with 8 bases that match TRBD2. The CDR3 has 17 residues. Germline-derived CDR1 and CDR2 are DFQATT and SNEGSKA (reference sequence). The ends lost 5 bases at V and 0 bases at J; junction bases unmatched: 12. The CDR3 protein is CSAHSGGPPSSYNEQFF. The CDR3 DNA is TGCAGTGCTCACAGCGGGGGCCCCCCCAGCTCCTACAATGAGCAGTTCTTC.

This clonotype was recorded a few times. The chain couples TRBV20-1 to TRBJ2-7; 15 bases map to TRBD2. The CDR3 extends over 16 amino acids. The V segment lost 5 bases and the J segment 6 bases; nucleotides outside the gene matches: 11. CDR1 and CDR2 (germline): DFQATT, SNEGSKA (reference sequence). The CDR3: CSAPGLAGGLAGEQYF. In DNA, the CDR3 is TGCAGTGCTCCTGGACTAGCGGGAGGGCTGGCGGGCGAGCAGTACTTC.

In this sample, this clonotype turned up many times. The chain recombines TRBV29-1 with TRBJ1-2; possibly TRBD1 for D (5 bases). The germline CDR1 and CDR2 sequences are SQVTM and ANQGSEA. The length of the CDR3 is 12 residues. The ends were cut back, 3 bases at V and 6 bases at J, with 11 bases in the middle. In nucleotides, the CDR3 is TGCAGCGTTGAGCGGCAGGGAGATGGCTACACCTTC. Translation gives CSVERQGDGYTF.

This clonotype occurred many times. The chain couples TRBV9 to TRBJ2-3; 7 bases fit TRBD2. With V trimmed by 0 bases and J by 9 bases, 7 bases remained unmatched. Germline CDR1 is SGDLS and CDR2 is YYNGEE. This CDR3 spans 14 amino acids. The CDR3: CASSVARGLSTQYF. The CDR3 region has the DNA TGTGCCAGCAGCGTAGCTAGGGGACTATCGACGCAGTATTTT.

The chain joins TRBV6-1 to TRBJ2-4, with 10 bases identical to TRBD1. Germline trimming cut 3 bases from V and 0 bases from J; bases unmatched to any gene: 8. The CDR3 has 18 residues. In germline, CDR1 is MNHNS, CDR2 SASEGT. DNA for the CDR3: TGTGCCAGCAGTGAGGGACAGGGGATAAAGTTAGCCAAAAACATTCAGTACTTC. Amino acid sequence: CASSEGQGIKLAKNIQYF.

The genes are TRBV5-4 and TRBJ2-5; D may be TRBD2 (5 bases). With 1 base removed from V and 5 bases from J, the gap between germline ends came to 12 bases. CDR1 is SGHNT, CDR2 YYREEE, per germline (reference sequence). This CDR3 spans 14 amino acids. The CDR3 spells CASSLNVGLETQYF. In DNA, the CDR3 is TGTGCCAGCAGCTTGAACGTAGGACTCGAGACCCAGTACTTC.

This clonotype appeared a few times. The J gene is TRBJ2-7, the V gene TRBV5-1; TRBD1 is a possible D gene (5 bases). The V end was cut by 0 bases, the J end by 0 bases, with 7 bases between. The CDR3 sequence is 14 residues long. Germline V lookup: CDR1 SGHRS, CDR2 YFSETQ. CDR3 bases: TGCGCCAGCAGCTTGGAAACAGGCTCCTACGAGCAGTACTTC. Translating gives CASSLETGSYEQYF.

This clonotype has at least ten counts. The chain couples TRBV20-1 to TRBJ1-1; TRBD1 is a possible D gene (6 bases). CDR1 is DFQATT, CDR2 SNEGSKA, per germline (reference sequence). V was trimmed by 0 bases and J by 1 base, leaving 12 bases between them. This CDR3 is 15 amino acids long. The CDR3 DNA is TGCAGTGCTAGAGAAGGGGGAGGGAGGAACACTGAAGCTTTCTTT. Encoded protein: CSAREGGGRNTEAFF.

The chain combines TRBV11-1 with TRBJ1-3; D is possibly TRBD1 (5 bases). CDR3 length: 16 amino acids. V was shortened by 0 bases and J by 0 bases, with 9 bases between the two germline ends. The germline V gene has CDR1 SGHAT and CDR2 FQDESV (reference sequence). CDR3 bases: TGTGCCAGCAGCTTAGCGACAGTGTTCTCTGGAAACACCATATATTTT. This translates into CASSLATVFSGNTIYF.

This clonotype has just a few counts. This chain connects TRBV27 to TRBJ2-1, with 10 bases that match TRBD1. The germline CDR1 and CDR2 sequences are MNHEY and SMNVEV (reference sequence). The CDR3 totals 15 residues. The V gene end was trimmed by 2 bases and the J gene end by 4 bases; junction bases not matched to a gene: 2. This CDR3 is CASSLRQGAYNEQFF. The CDR3 coding sequence is TGTGCCAGCAGTTTACGACAGGGGGCTTACAATGAGCAGTTCTTC.

This clonotype was seen at least ten times. Here the CDR3 reads CASRPSGGAVNEQFF. Here the CDR3 DNA reads TGTGCCAGCAGACCTAGCGGGGGGGCGGTAAATGAGCAGTTCTTC. V is TRBV12-3 or TRBV12-4 and J is TRBJ2-1; 12 bases fit TRBD2. The CDR3 sequence is 15 residues long. J was trimmed by 7 bases and V by 6 bases; bases with no gene match: 7.

This clonotype has at least ten counts. The chain links TRBV12-3 or TRBV12-4 to TRBJ2-1; D gene ambiguous. This CDR3 contains 13 residues. Trimming left V 2 bases short and J 6 bases short, with 8 bases between. This chain's CDR3 is CASSLNGVNEQFF. CDR3 DNA: TGTGCCAGCAGTTTAAATGGCGTCAATGAGCAGTTCTTC.

The chain links TRBV3-1 to TRBJ2-1; no firm D call. Germline V lookup: CDR1 LGHDT, CDR2 YNNKEL (reference sequence). This CDR3 has 15 amino acids. V shed 11 bases and J shed 5 bases, with 22 bases lying between them. CDR3 sequence (DNA): TGTGCCTCGTGGAAGCAGGTGGGCCGCGACAATGAGCAGTTCTTC. Encoded protein: CASWKQVGRDNEQFF.